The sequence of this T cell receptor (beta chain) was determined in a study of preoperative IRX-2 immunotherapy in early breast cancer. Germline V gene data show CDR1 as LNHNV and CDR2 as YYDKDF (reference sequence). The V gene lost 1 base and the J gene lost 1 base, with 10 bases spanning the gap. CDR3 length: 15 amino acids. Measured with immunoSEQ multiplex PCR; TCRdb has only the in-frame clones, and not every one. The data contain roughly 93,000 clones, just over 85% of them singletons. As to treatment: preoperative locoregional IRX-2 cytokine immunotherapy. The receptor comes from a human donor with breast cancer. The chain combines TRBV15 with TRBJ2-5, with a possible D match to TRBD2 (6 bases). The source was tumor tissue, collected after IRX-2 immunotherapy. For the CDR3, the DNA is TGTGCCACCAGCAGAGGAGGAGGGACCCAAGAGACCCAGTACTTC. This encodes CATSRGGGTQETQYF.